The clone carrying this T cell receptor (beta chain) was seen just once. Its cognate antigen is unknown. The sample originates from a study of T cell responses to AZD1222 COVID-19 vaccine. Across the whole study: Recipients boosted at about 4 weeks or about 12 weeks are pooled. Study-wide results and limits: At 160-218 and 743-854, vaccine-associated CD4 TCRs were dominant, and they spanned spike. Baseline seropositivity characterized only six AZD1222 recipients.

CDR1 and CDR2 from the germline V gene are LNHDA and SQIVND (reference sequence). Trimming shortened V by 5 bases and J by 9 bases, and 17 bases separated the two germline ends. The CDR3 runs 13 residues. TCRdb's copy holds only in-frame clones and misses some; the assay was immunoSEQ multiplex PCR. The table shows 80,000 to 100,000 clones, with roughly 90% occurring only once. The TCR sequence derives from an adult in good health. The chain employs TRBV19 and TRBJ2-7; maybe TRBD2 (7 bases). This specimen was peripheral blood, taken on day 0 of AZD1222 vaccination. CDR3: CASSERGAERQYF. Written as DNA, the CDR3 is TGTGCCAGTAGTGAACGGGGGGCCGAAAGGCAGTACTTC. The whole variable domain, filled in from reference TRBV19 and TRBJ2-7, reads DGGITQSPKYLFRKEGQNVTLSCEQNLNHDAMYWYRQDPGQGLRLIYYSQIVNDFQKGDIAEGYSVSREKKESFPLTVTSAQKNPTAFYLCASSERGAERQYFGPGTRLTVT.